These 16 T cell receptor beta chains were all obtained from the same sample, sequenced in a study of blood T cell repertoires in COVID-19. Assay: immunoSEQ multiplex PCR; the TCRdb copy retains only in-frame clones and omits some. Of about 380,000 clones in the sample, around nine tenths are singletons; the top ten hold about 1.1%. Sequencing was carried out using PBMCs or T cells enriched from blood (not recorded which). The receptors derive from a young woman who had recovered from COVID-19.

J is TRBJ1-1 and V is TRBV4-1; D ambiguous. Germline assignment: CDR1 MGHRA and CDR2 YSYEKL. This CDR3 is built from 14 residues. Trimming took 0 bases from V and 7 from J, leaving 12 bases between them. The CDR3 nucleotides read TGCGCCAGCAGCCAAGAGACGGGTAGCGTTGAAGCTTTCTTT. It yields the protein CASSQETGSVEAFF.

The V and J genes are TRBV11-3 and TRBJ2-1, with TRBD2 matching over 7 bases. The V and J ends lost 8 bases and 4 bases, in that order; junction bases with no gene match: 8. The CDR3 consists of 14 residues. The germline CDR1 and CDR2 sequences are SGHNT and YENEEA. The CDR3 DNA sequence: TGTGCCAGCTCAGCGAGCGGGGATTACAATGAGCAGTTCTTC. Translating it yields CASSASGDYNEQFF.

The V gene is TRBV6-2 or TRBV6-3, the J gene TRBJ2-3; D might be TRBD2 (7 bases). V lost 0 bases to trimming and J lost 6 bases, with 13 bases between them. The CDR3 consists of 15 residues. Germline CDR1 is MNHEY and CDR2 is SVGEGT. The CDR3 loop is CASSYSRGAEDTQYF. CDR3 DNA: TGTGCCAGCAGTTACTCTCGGGGGGCCGAGGATACGCAGTATTTT.

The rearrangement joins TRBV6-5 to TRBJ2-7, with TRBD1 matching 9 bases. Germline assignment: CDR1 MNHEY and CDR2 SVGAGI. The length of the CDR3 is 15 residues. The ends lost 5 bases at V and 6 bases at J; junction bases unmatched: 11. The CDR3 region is CASSPNPGQGVEQYF. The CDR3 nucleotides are TGTGCCAGCAGTCCGAACCCGGGACAGGGCGTCGAGCAGTACTTC.

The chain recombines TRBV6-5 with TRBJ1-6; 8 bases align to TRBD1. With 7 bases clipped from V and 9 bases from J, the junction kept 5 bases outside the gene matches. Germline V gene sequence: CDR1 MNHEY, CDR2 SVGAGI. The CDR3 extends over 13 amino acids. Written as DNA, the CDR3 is TGTGCCAGCACCCAACAGGGGGTTTCACCCCTCCACTTT. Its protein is CASTQQGVSPLHF.

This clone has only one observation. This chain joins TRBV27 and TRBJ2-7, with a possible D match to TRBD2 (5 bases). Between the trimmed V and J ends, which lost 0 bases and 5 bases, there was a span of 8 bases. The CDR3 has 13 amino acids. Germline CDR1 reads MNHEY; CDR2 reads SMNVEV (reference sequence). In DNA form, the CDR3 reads TGTGCCAGCAGTTTATCAGGGAGCCACGAGCAGTACTTC. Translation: CASSLSGSHEQYF.

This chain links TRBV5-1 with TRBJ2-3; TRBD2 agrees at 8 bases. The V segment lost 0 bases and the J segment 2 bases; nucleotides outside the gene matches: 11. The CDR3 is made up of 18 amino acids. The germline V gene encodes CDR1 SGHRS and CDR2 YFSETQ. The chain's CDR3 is CASSLDPPLAGFTDTQYF. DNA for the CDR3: TGCGCCAGCAGCTTGGATCCCCCGCTAGCGGGTTTCACAGATACGCAGTATTTT.

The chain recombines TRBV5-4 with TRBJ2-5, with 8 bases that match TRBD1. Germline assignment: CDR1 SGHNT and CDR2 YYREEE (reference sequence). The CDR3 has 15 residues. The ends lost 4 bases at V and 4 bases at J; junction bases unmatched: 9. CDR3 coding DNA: TGTGCCAGCAGCATGGACAGGGTCGTTTTAGAGACCCAGTACTTC. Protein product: CASSMDRVVLETQYF. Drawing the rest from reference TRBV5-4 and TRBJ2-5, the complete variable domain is ETGVTQSPTHLIKTRGQQVTLRCSSQSGHNTVSWYQQALGQGPQFIFQYYREEENGRGNFPPRFSGLQFPNYSSELNVNALELDDSALYLCASSMDRVVLETQYFGPGTRLLVL.

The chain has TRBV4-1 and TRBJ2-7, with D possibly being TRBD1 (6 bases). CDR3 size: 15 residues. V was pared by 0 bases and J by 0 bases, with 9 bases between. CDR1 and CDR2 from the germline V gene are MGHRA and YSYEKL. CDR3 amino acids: CASSQDDRRSYEQYF. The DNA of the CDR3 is TGCGCCAGCAGCCAAGACGACAGGCGCTCCTACGAGCAGTACTTC.

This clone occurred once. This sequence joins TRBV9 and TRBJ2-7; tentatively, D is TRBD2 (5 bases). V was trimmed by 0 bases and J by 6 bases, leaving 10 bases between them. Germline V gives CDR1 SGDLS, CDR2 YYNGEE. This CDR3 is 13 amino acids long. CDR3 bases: TGTGCCAGCAGCGTAGGGGTAGAGGGCGAGCAGTACTTC. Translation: CASSVGVEGEQYF. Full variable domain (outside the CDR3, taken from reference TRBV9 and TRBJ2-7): DSGVTQTPKHLITATGQRVTLRCSPRSGDLSVYWYQQSLDQGLQFLIQYYNGEERAKGNILERFSAQQFPDLHSELNLSSLELGDSALYFCASSVGVEGEQYFGPGTRLTVT.

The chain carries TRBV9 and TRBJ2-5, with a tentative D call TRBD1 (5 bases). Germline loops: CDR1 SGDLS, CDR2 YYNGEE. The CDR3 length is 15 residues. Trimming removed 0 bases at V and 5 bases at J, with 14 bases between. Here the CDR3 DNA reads TGTGCCAGCAGCGTAGCCCCAGGGCGTCGGGAGACCCAGTACTTC. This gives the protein CASSVAPGRRETQYF. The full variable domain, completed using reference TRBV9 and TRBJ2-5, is DSGVTQTPKHLITATGQRVTLRCSPRSGDLSVYWYQQSLDQGLQFLIQYYNGEERAKGNILERFSAQQFPDLHSELNLSSLELGDSALYFCASSVAPGRRETQYFGPGTRLLVL.

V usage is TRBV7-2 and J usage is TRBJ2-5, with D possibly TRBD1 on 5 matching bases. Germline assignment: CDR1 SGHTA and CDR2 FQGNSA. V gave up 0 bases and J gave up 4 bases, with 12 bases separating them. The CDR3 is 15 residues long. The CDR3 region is CASSLAQGVGETQYF. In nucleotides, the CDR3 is TGTGCCAGCAGCTTAGCTCAGGGCGTAGGAGAGACCCAGTACTTC.

CDR3 in DNA: TGTGCCAGCAGCGTAGCTAGTACCCAGGGGTTCTCTGGGGCCAACGTCCTGACTTTC. Translating gives CASSVASTQGFSGANVLTF. This chain links TRBV9 with TRBJ2-6; D may be TRBD1 (6 bases). Trimming removed 0 bases at V and 0 bases at J, with 16 bases between. Germline V gives CDR1 SGDLS, CDR2 YYNGEE. CDR3 length: 19 amino acids.

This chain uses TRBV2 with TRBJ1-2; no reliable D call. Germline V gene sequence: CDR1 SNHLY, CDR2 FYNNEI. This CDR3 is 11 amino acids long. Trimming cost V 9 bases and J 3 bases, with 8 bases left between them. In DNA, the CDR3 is TGTGCCAGAGAGTCCTACTATGGCTACACCTTC. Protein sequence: CARESYYGYTF.

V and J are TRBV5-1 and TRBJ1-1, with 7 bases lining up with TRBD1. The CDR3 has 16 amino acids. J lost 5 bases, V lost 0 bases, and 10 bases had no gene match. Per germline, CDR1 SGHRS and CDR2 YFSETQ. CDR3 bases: TGCGCCAGCAGCTTGGGGCAGGGGGAAGTAGCAACTGAAGCTTTCTTT. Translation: CASSLGQGEVATEAFF.

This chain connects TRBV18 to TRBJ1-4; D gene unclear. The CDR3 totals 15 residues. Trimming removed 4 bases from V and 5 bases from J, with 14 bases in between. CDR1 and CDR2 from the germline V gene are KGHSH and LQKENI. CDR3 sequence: CASSLGTESNEKLFF. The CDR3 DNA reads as TGTGCCAGCTCACTAGGCACAGAATCGAATGAAAAACTGTTTTTT.